This TCR beta chain was identified during a study of shared clonotypes between healthy human individuals. CD45RO negativity and positive selection for CCR7 defined naive CD8 cells, a population that excluded terminally differentiated effector memory CD45RA+ cells. Profiling relied on immunoSEQ multiplex PCR, and the TCRdb table lists in-frame clones only, not all of them. This table has nearly 2 million clones, approximately 94% appearing once. Study-level results: A handful of donors showed sharing of about 4.7% of naive CD4 clonotypes. Sampling was confined to blood; repertoires within tissues likely differ. Clonotypes shared by all four sorted-subset donors had higher generation probabilities than non-shared clonotypes. Memory subsets had estimated richness that was generally smaller than that of naive subsets.

As regards this clone: What it binds is unknown.

The ends lost 3 bases at V and 7 bases at J; junction bases unmatched: 12. Germline assignment: CDR1 MNHEY and CDR2 SMNVEV (reference sequence). The CDR3 sequence is 15 residues long. The rearrangement joins TRBV27 to TRBJ2-7; 7 positions agree with TRBD1. The receptor comes from a man younger than 35 in good health. The specimen was naive CD8+ T cells sorted from blood. This chain's CDR3 is CASSLGQTGLEEQYF. CDR3 bases: TGTGCCAGCAGTTTGGGACAGACCGGGCTGGAGGAGCAGTACTTC.